This T cell receptor beta chain originates from a study of T cell responses to AZD1222 COVID-19 vaccine. General study results and limits: Seropositive AZD1222 recipients at baseline numbered only five or six. Among the donors, most were white British and more were female, and clonal diversity was possibly underestimated.

A note on this clone: What it binds is unknown.

The repertoire was sequenced with immunoSEQ multiplex PCR; TCRdb's copy has only in-frame clones and lacks some. The sample holds 90,000 to 130,000 clones, about 90% seen once. Per the germline V gene, CDR1 is MNHEY and CDR2 is SMNVEV (reference sequence). This CDR3 is 16 amino acids long. The V segment lost 6 bases and the J segment 4 bases; nucleotides outside the gene matches: 10. Specimen: peripheral blood, collected 28 days after the second AZD1222 dose. The J gene is TRBJ1-5, the V gene TRBV27, with 9 bases identical to TRBD1. The TCR originated in an adult who received the AZD1222 COVID-19 vaccine. The CDR3 coding sequence is TGTGCCAGCAGCCAGAGTGGGACAGGGATAAATCAGCCCCAGCATTTT. Its protein product is CASSQSGTGINQPQHF.